This T cell receptor beta chain stems from a study of T cell responses to AZD1222 COVID-19 vaccine. Study context: Pooled together were second doses at about 4 or about 12 weeks.

The CDR3 has 13 residues. Per germline, CDR1 LNHDA and CDR2 SQIVND (reference sequence). The V end lost 7 bases, the J end lost 1 base, and 10 bases lay between the germline ends. Sequenced by immunoSEQ multiplex PCR; TCRdb stores in-frame clones only, minus some. The sample records around 96,000 clones, over 75% being singletons. Worth noting for this clone: The antigen is undetermined.

Broader study findings: Close to half of all spike-specific TCRs reportedly target regions of the variants that are unmutated.

The sample was peripheral blood, taken on day 0 of AZD1222 vaccination. The sequence was obtained from an adult in good health. The chain uses TRBV19 and TRBJ1-1; TRBD1 is a possible D gene (5 bases). The CDR3: CASTEGWNTEAFF. CDR3 DNA: TGTGCCAGTACGGAGGGGTGGAACACTGAAGCTTTCTTT.